There are many counts of the clone carrying this T cell receptor beta chain. This sample was taken from a study of T cells in Graves' hyperthyroidism and ophthalmopathy. The CDR3 regions of TCR beta were amplified from RNA transcripts. TCR CDR3 regions were first amplified by RT-PCR with HTBI primers. TCRdb used MiXCR to reprocess the multiplex PCR reads, holding one entry per CDR3 protein. The sample holds 530,000 or so distinct CDR3 sequences, roughly 50% seen once. Sequenced input: peripheral blood or thyroid tissue (not recorded which). The TCR sequence derives from a woman younger than 30 with Graves' hyperthyroidism.

CDR3 amino acids: CSAREGGSGNTEAFF. CDR3 in DNA: TGCAGTGCTAGAGAGGGGGGATCTGGGAACACTGAAGCTTTCTTT. The rearrangement joins TRBV20-1 to TRBJ1-1; maybe TRBD1 (5 bases). The CDR3 has 15 residues. From germline, CDR1 is DFQATT and CDR2 SNEGSKA (reference sequence). The ends were cut back, 0 bases at V and 1 base at J, with 12 bases in the middle.